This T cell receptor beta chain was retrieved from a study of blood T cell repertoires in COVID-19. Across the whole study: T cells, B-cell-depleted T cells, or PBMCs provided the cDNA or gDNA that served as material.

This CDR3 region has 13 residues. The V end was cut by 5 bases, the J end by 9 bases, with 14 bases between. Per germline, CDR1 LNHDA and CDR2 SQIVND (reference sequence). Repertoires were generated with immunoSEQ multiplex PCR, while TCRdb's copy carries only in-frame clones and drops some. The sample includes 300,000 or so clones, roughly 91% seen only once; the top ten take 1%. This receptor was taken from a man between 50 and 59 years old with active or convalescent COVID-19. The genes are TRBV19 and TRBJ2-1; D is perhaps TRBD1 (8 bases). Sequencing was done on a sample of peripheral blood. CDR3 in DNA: TGTGCCAGTAGTTTACACAGGGGGGGTGAGCAGTTCTTC. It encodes CASSLHRGGEQFF.